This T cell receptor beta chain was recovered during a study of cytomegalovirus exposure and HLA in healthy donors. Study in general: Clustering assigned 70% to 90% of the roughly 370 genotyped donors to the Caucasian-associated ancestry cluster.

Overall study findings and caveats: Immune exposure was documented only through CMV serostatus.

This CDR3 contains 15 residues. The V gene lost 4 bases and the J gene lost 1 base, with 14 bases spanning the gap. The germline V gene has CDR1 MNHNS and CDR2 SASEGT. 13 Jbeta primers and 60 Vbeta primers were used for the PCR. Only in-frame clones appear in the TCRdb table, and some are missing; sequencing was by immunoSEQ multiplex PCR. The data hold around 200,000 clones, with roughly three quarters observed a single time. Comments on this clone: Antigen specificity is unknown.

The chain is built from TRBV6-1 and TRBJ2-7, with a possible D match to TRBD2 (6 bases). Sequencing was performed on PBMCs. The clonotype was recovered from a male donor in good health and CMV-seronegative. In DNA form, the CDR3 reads TGTGCCAGCAGTGTCCGGGACTGGGGGTCCTACGAGCAGTACTTC. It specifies CASSVRDWGSYEQYF.